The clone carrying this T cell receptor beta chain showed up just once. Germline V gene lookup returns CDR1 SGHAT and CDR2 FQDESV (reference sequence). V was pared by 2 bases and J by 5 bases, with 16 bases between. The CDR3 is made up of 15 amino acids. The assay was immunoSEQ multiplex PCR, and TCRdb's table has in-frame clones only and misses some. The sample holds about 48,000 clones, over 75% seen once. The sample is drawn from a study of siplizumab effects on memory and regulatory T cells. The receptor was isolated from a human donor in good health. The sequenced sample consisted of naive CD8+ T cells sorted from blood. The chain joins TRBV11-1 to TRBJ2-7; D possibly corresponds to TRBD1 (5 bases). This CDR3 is CASSLTTGIIDEQYF. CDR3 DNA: TGTGCCAGCAGCTTAACTACAGGAATCATCGACGAGCAGTACTTC.